The clone carrying this TCR beta chain was counted ten times or more. TCRdb called the multiplex PCR reads again in MiXCR, with one record for every CDR3 protein. The sample has some 130,000 distinct CDR3 sequences, about 22% seen once. The source of the sample is a study of breast tumors, draining lymph nodes, adjacent tissues. CDR3 length: 14 amino acids. Germline assignment: CDR1 LNHDA and CDR2 SQIVND (reference sequence). The V gene lost 5 bases and the J gene lost 0 bases, with 7 bases spanning the gap. Breast cancer patients provided tissue from their axillary draining lymph nodes. Sequencing was done on a sample of axillary lymph node tissue. The gene calls are TRBV19 and TRBJ2-2; D gene uncertain. The TCR comes from a female donor with breast cancer. Some clones in this sample may be carry-over from other donors' samples. The CDR3 is CASSVVTNTGELFF. CDR3 nucleotide sequence: TGTGCCAGTAGTGTTGTCACGAACACCGGGGAGCTGTTTTTT.